These 32 T cell receptor beta chains came from one sample sequenced in a study of cytomegalovirus exposure and HLA in healthy donors (dated by TCRdb to 2016 to 2017). To prepare the library, the immunoSEQ multiplex PCR assay was applied. The multiplex PCR relied on a mix of 60 forward primers for TCR Vbeta segments and 13 reverse primers for TCR Jbeta segments. TCRdb obtained this table from immuneACCESS and retained in-frame rearrangements with V and J assigned. These tables miss some clones; where compared with another copy, unresolved V genes account for less than half of the shortfall, and the remainder is unexplained. Present in this sample are roughly 160,000 clones, roughly 76% of which were seen just once. In total, the top ten clones hold over 2% of the sample. Sequenced input: PBMCs. Source of these receptors: a male donor in good health and CMV-seronegative.

This clone came up a few times. The chain recombines TRBV18 with TRBJ1-3; possibly TRBD1 for D (5 bases). Trimming cost V 4 bases and J 2 bases, with 18 bases left between them. Per germline, CDR1 KGHSH and CDR2 LQKENI. The CDR3 is 17 amino acids. CDR3 sequence: CASSLQAGRPTGNTIYF. The CDR3 DNA reads TGTGCCAGCTCACTTCAAGCGGGACGGCCAACTGGAAACACCATATATTTT.

The chain employs TRBV28 and TRBJ1-2; 11 bases agree with TRBD1. This CDR3 spans 15 amino acids. In germline, CDR1 is MDHEN, CDR2 SYDVKM. Germline trimming cut 6 bases from V and 6 bases from J; bases unmatched to any gene: 9. CDR3 region: CASRLRDRGSDGYTF. The CDR3 DNA reads as TGTGCCAGCAGGTTACGGGACAGGGGGTCGGATGGCTACACCTTC.

The chain recombines TRBV5-1 with TRBJ2-2; 10 positions agree with TRBD2. There are 15 residues in the CDR3. The germline V gene has CDR1 SGHRS and CDR2 YFSETQ. Trimming at V came to 3 bases and at J to 9 bases, leaving 8 bases not matched to a gene. The CDR3 sequence: CASSSSSGGIRELFF. CDR3 nucleotide sequence: TGCGCCAGCAGCTCGTCTAGCGGGGGTATCAGGGAGCTGTTTTTT.

The V and J genes are TRBV9 and TRBJ2-5; unclear D gene. This CDR3 has 14 residues. The V end was cut by 0 bases, the J end by 2 bases, with 8 bases between. In germline, CDR1 is SGDLS, CDR2 YYNGEE. The CDR3 nucleotides read TGTGCCAGCAGCGTAGCTCCAGGACAAGAGACCCAGTACTTC. The encoded protein is CASSVAPGQETQYF.

The chain is built from TRBV5-1 and TRBJ2-7, with 9 nucleotides matching TRBD2. Germline V gene sequence: CDR1 SGHRS, CDR2 YFSETQ. CDR3 size: 14 residues. The trim removed 4 bases at V and 0 bases at J, leaving 2 bases unmatched. CDR3 amino acids: CASSRLAASYEQYF. As DNA, the CDR3 is TGCGCCAGCAGCCGACTAGCGGCCTCCTACGAGCAGTACTTC.

A remark on this clone: Other nucleotide sequences in the sample specify the same CDR3. J is TRBJ1-2 and V is TRBV29-1; no clear D. Looked up from germline, CDR1 is SQVTM and CDR2 is ANQGSEA. V lost 2 bases, J lost 5 bases, and 6 bases lay in between. The CDR3 length is 11 residues. In DNA form, the CDR3 reads TGCAGCGTTGAAAGAGGGTATGGCTACACCTTC. Amino acid sequence: CSVERGYGYTF.

The chain combines TRBV7-2 with TRBJ2-3; D is ambiguous. The V gene's germline CDR1 is SGHTA and CDR2 FQGNSA. The CDR3 length is 14 residues. V lost 1 base to trimming and J lost 0 bases, with 5 bases between them. The DNA of the CDR3 is TGTGCCAGCAGCTTAGGTCATAGCACAGATACGCAGTATTTT. This codes for CASSLGHSTDTQYF.

The table lists this clone with a few counts. The chain combines TRBV6-1 with TRBJ2-1; TRBD1 aligns across 7 bases. From germline, CDR1 is MNHNS and CDR2 SASEGT. This CDR3 has 15 residues. After removal of 7 bases from V and 7 bases from J, the junction contained 13 bases not matched to a gene. DNA of the CDR3: TGTGCCAGCAAGTACACGACTGGACAGGCGAATGAGCAGTTCTTC. Translating it yields CASKYTTGQANEQFF.

The chain couples TRBV10-3 to TRBJ2-7, with 9 bases fitting TRBD2. Per germline, CDR1 ENHRY and CDR2 SYGVKD. The CDR3 totals 17 residues. The V and J ends lost 3 bases and 0 bases, in that order; junction bases with no gene match: 9. The CDR3 DNA is TGTGCCATCAGTGACCCGGGCGGAGCGGGGGGCTCCTACGAGCAGTACTTC. It codes for CAISDPGGAGGSYEQYF.

The gene calls are TRBV5-1 and TRBJ2-7; possible D gene TRBD2, 6 bases. The CDR3 spans 15 residues. Trimming cost V 1 base and J 3 bases, with 14 bases left between them. CDR1 is SGHRS and CDR2 is YFSETQ in the germline V gene. The CDR3: CASSLNIAANYEQYF. The CDR3 DNA is TGCGCCAGCAGCTTGAATATAGCGGCGAACTACGAGCAGTACTTC.

This clone came up a few times. The chain recombines TRBV27 with TRBJ1-1; D possibly corresponds to TRBD1 (5 bases). V shed 6 bases and J shed 1 base, with 9 bases lying between them. This CDR3 has 13 amino acids. Germline V gene sequence: CDR1 MNHEY, CDR2 SMNVEV (reference sequence). CDR3 loop: CASSIRGNTEAFF. CDR3 nucleotide sequence: TGTGCCAGCAGCATTAGGGGGAACACTGAAGCTTTCTTT.

The J gene is TRBJ1-1, the V gene TRBV10-3; D is unclear. Trimming stripped 0 bases from V and 1 base from J, with 15 bases between. CDR3 length: 17 amino acids. Looked up from germline, CDR1 is ENHRY and CDR2 is SYGVKD. CDR3 amino acids: CAISESLGMSPNTEAFF. CDR3 coding DNA: TGTGCCATCAGTGAGTCTCTCGGGATGTCACCGAACACTGAAGCTTTCTTT.

The gene calls are TRBV29-1 and TRBJ2-2; 7 positions match TRBD1. J gave up 1 base and V 7 bases, and 6 bases lay outside the gene matches. CDR1 and CDR2 from the germline V gene are SQVTM and ANQGSEA. This CDR3 has 14 amino acids. The CDR3, as DNA: TGCAGCGCCCGGACAGGTGTGAACACCGGGGAGCTGTTTTTT. This translates into CSARTGVNTGELFF.

The chain combines TRBV7-9 with TRBJ1-2; D gene unclear. Trimming removed 3 bases at V and 4 bases at J, with 15 bases between. The CDR3 extends over 15 amino acids. Germline V CDR1 and CDR2: SEHNR, FQNEAQ (reference sequence). The chain's CDR3 is CASSFKRGSSYGYTF. CDR3 DNA: TGTGCCAGCAGCTTCAAAAGAGGTAGTAGCTATGGCTACACCTTC. Based on the CDR3 plus reference TRBV7-9 and TRBJ1-2, the full variable domain is DTGVSQNPRHKITKRGQNVTFRCDPISEHNRLYWYRQTLGQGPEFLTYFQNEAQLEKSRLLSDRFSAERPKGSFSTLEIQRTEQGDSAMYLCASSFKRGSSYGYTFGSGTRLTVV.

CDR3 amino acids: CASSLERGGTEAFF. Written as DNA, the CDR3 is TGTGCCAGCAGCTTAGAAAGAGGGGGCACTGAAGCTTTCTTT. The rearrangement links TRBV7-9 to TRBJ1-1; TRBD1 might be the D (6 bases). Germline V CDR1 and CDR2: SEHNR, FQNEAQ (reference sequence). Between the trimmed V and J ends, which lost 1 base and 4 bases, there was a span of 10 bases. This CDR3 has 14 amino acids.

This chain joins TRBV6-5 and TRBJ1-6; tentatively, D is TRBD1 (5 bases). Germline values: CDR1 MNHEY, CDR2 SVGAGI. The germline V and J ends were trimmed by 5 bases and 9 bases, with 14 bases remaining between them. This CDR3 contains 14 residues. This CDR3 reads CASSRQGFGSPLHF. CDR3 DNA sequence: TGTGCCAGCAGTCGTCAGGGATTCGGTTCACCCCTCCACTTT.

The rearrangement joins TRBV27 to TRBJ1-5, with unresolved D. V was clipped by 2 bases and J by 1 base, with 12 bases between them. This CDR3 has 16 amino acids. Looked up from germline, CDR1 is MNHEY and CDR2 is SMNVEV (reference sequence). The CDR3 loop is CASSLSLAHSNQPQHF. As DNA, the CDR3 is TGTGCCAGCAGTTTAAGTCTCGCACACAGCAATCAGCCCCAGCATTTT.

The chain recombines TRBV2 with TRBJ1-2, with D unclear. The germline CDR1 and CDR2 sequences are SNHLY and FYNNEI. V lost 3 bases and J 3 bases, leaving 8 bases between the germline ends. This CDR3 has 13 amino acids. CDR3 amino acids: CASSDQVHYGYTF. DNA for the CDR3: TGTGCCAGCAGTGATCAGGTTCACTATGGCTACACCTTC.

This clone was seen a handful of times. The V call is TRBV6-6, the J call TRBJ1-1; D is perhaps TRBD1 (6 bases). The CDR3 runs to 16 residues. Trimming removed 2 bases from V and 1 base from J, with 14 bases in between. The V gene's germline CDR1 is MNHNY and CDR2 SVGAGI (reference sequence). CDR3 DNA: TGTGCCAGCAGTTACCCACAGGGATGGGGGAACACTGAAGCTTTCTTT. This translates into CASSYPQGWGNTEAFF.

This chain links TRBV15 with TRBJ2-7, with 9 bases fitting TRBD1. Germline V gene data show CDR1 as LNHNV and CDR2 as YYDKDF (reference sequence). V shed 3 bases, J shed 6 bases, and the junction held 0 bases outside the gene matches. This CDR3 comprises 12 residues. The CDR3 DNA reads as TGTGCCACCAGCAGGACAGGGGGCGAGCAGTACTTC. This codes for CATSRTGGEQYF.

The chain uses TRBV7-9 and TRBJ2-7, with D unresolved. Per germline, CDR1 SEHNR and CDR2 FQNEAQ (reference sequence). Trimming took 10 bases from V and 2 from J, leaving 18 bases between them. The CDR3 totals 14 residues. The CDR3 loop reads CATFTPSHPYEQYF. As DNA, the CDR3 is TGTGCCACCTTTACCCCATCACATCCCTACGAGCAGTACTTC.

V is TRBV19 and J is TRBJ1-2, with 11 nucleotides matching TRBD1. V was clipped by 5 bases and J by 5 bases; unmatched bases: 10. This CDR3 has 16 residues. Germline CDR1 reads LNHDA; CDR2 reads SQIVND (reference sequence). CDR3 DNA sequence: TGTGCCAGTAGTTTTCCCGGGACAGGGGGGACTTATGGCTACACCTTC. Its protein product is CASSFPGTGGTYGYTF. The full variable domain, rest sourced from reference TRBV19 and TRBJ1-2, is DGGITQSPKYLFRKEGQNVTLSCEQNLNHDAMYWYRQDPGQGLRLIYYSQIVNDFQKGDIAEGYSVSREKKESFPLTVTSAQKNPTAFYLCASSFPGTGGTYGYTFGSGTRLTVV.

This chain joins TRBV29-1 and TRBJ2-1; D unresolved. Germline CDR1 is SQVTM and CDR2 is ANQGSEA. The germline V and J ends were trimmed by 3 bases and 0 bases, with 9 bases remaining between them. This CDR3 has 14 amino acids. The CDR3 nucleotides are TGCAGCGTTGATGCCTATAGCTCCTACAATGAGCAGTTCTTC. Encoded protein: CSVDAYSSYNEQFF.

V is TRBV5-4 and J is TRBJ2-7; 7 bases match TRBD1. Germline-derived CDR1 and CDR2 are SGHNT and YYREEE (reference sequence). The CDR3 has 13 amino acids. Unmatched junction bases numbered 3, after V lost 4 bases and J lost 2 bases. CDR3 coding DNA: TGTGCCAGCAGCCCCGGGACAGCCTACGAGCAGTACTTC. This sequence encodes CASSPGTAYEQYF.

The chain carries TRBV18 and TRBJ2-5, with TRBD1 matching 7 bases. Trimming at V came to 3 bases and at J to 2 bases, leaving 3 bases not matched to a gene. The germline V gene has CDR1 KGHSH and CDR2 LQKENI. The CDR3 has 14 amino acids. CDR3 sequence: CASSPTGAQETQYF. The CDR3 DNA sequence: TGTGCCAGCTCACCCACAGGGGCTCAAGAGACCCAGTACTTC.

This clone has just one count. The chain joins TRBV6-1 to TRBJ2-5, with D possibly TRBD1 on 5 matching bases. The DNA end is more similar to TRBJ2-7, so the J call may be wrong. This CDR3 comprises 14 residues. The V gene's germline CDR1 is MNHNS and CDR2 SASEGT. Here the CDR3 DNA reads TGTGCCAGCAACGGACAAGGACGGATTTACGAGCAGTACTTC. Its translation is CASNGQGRIYEQYF.

This clone was counted only a few times. The chain has TRBV29-1 and TRBJ2-2, with D maybe TRBD1 (6 bases). This CDR3 has 15 amino acids. Germline V gives CDR1 SQVTM, CDR2 ANQGSEA. V dropped 7 bases and J dropped 3 bases, with 18 bases sitting between them. DNA for the CDR3: TGCAGCGCATCTCGTTCCAGGGGTGACACCGGGGAGCTGTTTTTT. Residues: CSASRSRGDTGELFF.

This chain connects TRBV9 to TRBJ2-5; the match to TRBD1 covers 7 bases. CDR1 and CDR2 (germline): SGDLS, YYNGEE. V dropped 3 bases and J dropped 0; count of bases not matched to a gene: 8. The CDR3 extends over 16 amino acids. CDR3 in amino acids: CASSEGDRKYQETQYF. CDR3 DNA: TGTGCCAGCAGCGAGGGGGACAGAAAGTACCAAGAGACCCAGTACTTC. The full variable domain, with the rest looked up from reference TRBV9 and TRBJ2-5, is DSGVTQTPKHLITATGQRVTLRCSPRSGDLSVYWYQQSLDQGLQFLIQYYNGEERAKGNILERFSAQQFPDLHSELNLSSLELGDSALYFCASSEGDRKYQETQYFGPGTRLLVL.

The table lists this clone with a count of one. J is TRBJ2-5 and V is TRBV30; D gene uncertain. The J call is in doubt because the DNA end fits TRBJ2-7 better. In germline, CDR1 is GTSNPN, CDR2 SVGIG (reference sequence). The CDR3 extends over 11 amino acids. CDR3 residues: CAWSESYEQYF. CDR3 sequence (DNA): TGTGCCTGGAGTGAGAGCTACGAGCAGTACTTC.

The chain has TRBV27 and TRBJ1-5; unclear D gene. The CDR3 runs 13 residues. The V end was cut by 6 bases, the J end by 1 base, with 7 bases between. Per germline, CDR1 MNHEY and CDR2 SMNVEV (reference sequence). This CDR3 reads CASREVSNQPQHF. In nucleotides, the CDR3 is TGTGCCAGCAGGGAGGTAAGCAATCAGCCCCAGCATTTT.

The chain links TRBV10-3 to TRBJ2-4; TRBD2 matches 9 bases. This CDR3 region has 16 residues. V was pared by 10 bases and J by 0 bases, with 10 bases of the junction left unmatched. Germline CDR1 is ENHRY and CDR2 is SYGVKD. The CDR3 spells CATAAGGDTAKNIQYF. DNA for the CDR3: TGTGCCACCGCGGCGGGGGGGGACACAGCCAAAAACATTCAGTACTTC.

This clone was detected only a few times. J is TRBJ1-2 and V is TRBV30; 7 bases fit TRBD1. Losses at the gene ends were 0 bases for V and 0 bases for J; bases not matched to a gene: 7. The CDR3 runs 16 residues. Germline lookup yields CDR1 GTSNPN and CDR2 SVGIG (reference sequence). The CDR3 here is CAWSVLTGSANYGYTF. CDR3 nucleotide sequence: TGTGCCTGGAGTGTCTTGACAGGGAGTGCTAACTATGGCTACACCTTC.